The rows below give T cell receptor beta chains drawn from one sample of a study of cytomegalovirus exposure and HLA in healthy donors. The assay was immunoSEQ multiplex PCR, and TCRdb's table has in-frame clones only and misses some. Of 150,000 to 180,000 clones in the sample, about 83% were seen once. Sequenced: PBMCs. The receptors were gathered from a woman aged 40 to 49 in good health and CMV-seronegative. CDR3s include the opening cysteine and the closing phenylalanine or tryptophan. Fields, in order: CDR3 length, J gene, V gene, clone size, D gene, CDR3 DNA, CDR3 protein. A D gene is named only where the DNA matches it firmly. Clone sizes are given selectively: once, few, many, or a class where the clone is expanded.

>15|TRBJ2-1|TRBV6-6|-|TRBD2
TGTGCCAGCAGTGGACCTAGCGGGTACTACAATGAGCAGTTCTTC
CASSGPSGYYNEQFF
>14|TRBJ1-1|TRBV27|-|TRBD1
TGTGCCAGCAGTTTACACAGGGGGGAAATGGGAGCTTTCTTT
CASSLHRGEMGAFF
>15|TRBJ1-5|TRBV6-1|many|TRBD1
TGTGCCAGCAGTGAAGCGACAGGGGGCAATCAGCCCCAGCATTTT
CASSEATGGNQPQHF
>12|TRBJ2-2|TRBV6-6|-|TRBD1
TGTGCCACCCTACAGGGGCCCGGGGAGCTGTTTTTT
CATLQGPGELFF
>14|TRBJ2-5|TRBV29-1|-|TRBD1
TGCAGCGTCGATCCCGGGACAGGGAGAGAGACCCAGTACTTC
CSVDPGTGRETQYF
>14|TRBJ1-1|TRBV4-2|-|TRBD1
TGTGCCAGCAGCCAAGCGGCAGGGGGCTCTGAGGCTTTCTTT
CASSQAAGGSEAFF
>15|TRBJ1-2|TRBV6-4|-|TRBD1
TGTGCCAGCAGTGCGGGGACAGGGCCCAACTATGGCTACACCTTC
CASSAGTGPNYGYTF
>10|TRBJ2-1|TRBV29-1|-|-
TGCAGCGTTGATGGTCGGGAGCAGTTCTTC
CSVDGREQFF
>13|TRBJ2-1|TRBV30|-|-
TGTGCCTGGAGCCGGTCGGGCTACAATGAGCAGTTCTTC
CAWSRSGYNEQFF
>16|TRBJ1-2|TRBV5-8|-|TRBD1
TGTGCCAGCAGCTTGCCCGGACAGGGACTTAACTATGGCTACACCTTC
CASSLPGQGLNYGYTF
>14|TRBJ1-1|TRBV28|once|-
TGTGCCAGCAGTTTACCCTTGGGGGGTACTGAAGCTTTCTTT
CASSLPLGGTEAFF
>14|TRBJ1-2|TRBV6-1|-|-
TGTGCCAGCAGCCCAAACGGGGGGGACTATGGCTACACCTTC
CASSPNGGDYGYTF
>14|TRBJ2-2|TRBV25-1|-|TRBD2
TGTGCCAGCAGTGACCCGGGGGGGTCCGGGGAGCTGTTTTTT
CASSDPGGSGELFF
>11|TRBJ2-7|TRBV30|-|-
TGTGCCTGGAGTGCCGTTCTCGAGCAGTACTTC
CAWSAVLEQYF
>16|TRBJ1-1|TRBV7-8|-|-
TGTGCCAGCAGCTCGGGAGGGCCGTCCATGAACACTGAAGCTTTCTTT
CASSSGGPSMNTEAFF
>15|TRBJ1-1|TRBV10-3|-|-
TGTGCCATCAGTGAGTCGGGGGCGCGGAACACTGAAGCTTTCTTT
CAISESGARNTEAFF
>15|TRBJ2-1|TRBV27|-|TRBD2
TGTGCCAGCAGTACCCCAGCGGGGGCGAACAATGAGCAGTTCTTC
CASSTPAGANNEQFF
>14|TRBJ2-5|TRBV13|-|-
TGTGCCAGCAGCTTGGGGCTACCCAGGGAGACCCAGTACTTC
CASSLGLPRETQYF
>19|TRBJ2-7|TRBV27|-|TRBD1
TGTGCCAGCCGACTAGGCCCCCAAGGGACAGGGCGTAAGAGTTACGAGCAGTACTTC
CASRLGPQGTGRKSYEQYF
>14|TRBJ1-5|TRBV4-1|few|TRBD1
TGCGCCAGCCGGACCCAGGGGGCAGGACAGCCCCAGCATTTT
CASRTQGAGQPQHF
>14|TRBJ1-1|TRBV5-6|-|TRBD1
TGTGCCAGCAGCCGGGACAGGGCGAACACTGAAGCTTTCTTT
CASSRDRANTEAFF
>12|TRBJ1-1|TRBV29-1|-|TRBD1
TGCAGCGTTGAAGAACTGGACAGGGAAGCTTTCTTT
CSVEELDREAFF
>13|TRBJ2-7|TRBV27|-|-
TGTGCCAGCAGTTTGACCGGAGCCTACGAGCAGTACTTC
CASSLTGAYEQYF
>16|TRBJ2-1|TRBV19|-|-
TGTGCCAGTAGTATACCTGGGCGGGATCCCTACAATGAGCAGTTCTTC
CASSIPGRDPYNEQFF
>14|TRBJ1-2|TRBV9|-|TRBD1
TGTGCCAGCAGCGCGACAGGGGCTAACTATGGCTACACCTTC
CASSATGANYGYTF
>16|TRBJ1-6|TRBV5-4|-|-
TGTGCCAGCAGCTTGGGAACAGGCGGTAGTTATTCACCCCTCCACTTT
CASSLGTGGSYSPLHF
>15|TRBJ2-5|TRBV5-1|-|TRBD2
TGCGCCAGCAGCTTGCCCGGGACTAGTAGGGAGACCCAGTACTTC
CASSLPGTSRETQYF
>16|TRBJ2-3|TRBV9|few|TRBD2
TGTGCCAGCAGCGTAGACGGGGGGACCCTCATTAATACGCAGTATTTT
CASSVDGGTLINTQYF
>12|TRBJ1-1|TRBV2|-|-
TGTGCCAGCAGTGAAGCTAGGGGAGAAGCTTTCTTT
CASSEARGEAFF
>17|TRBJ1-2|TRBV7-6|-|TRBD1
TGTGCCAGCAGCTTCGGGACAGGGGGCTCGATTCACTATGGCTACACCTTC
CASSFGTGGSIHYGYTF
>12|TRBJ2-5|TRBV19|-|-
TGTGCCAGTAGTTTTGGCCCAGAGACCCAGTACTTC
CASSFGPETQYF
>14|TRBJ1-4|TRBV2|-|TRBD1
TGTGCCAGCACTACTGACAGGGGAAGAGAAAAACTGTTTTTT
CASTTDRGREKLFF
>14|TRBJ1-1|TRBV6-1|few|-
TGTGCCAGCAGTTATTCACAGGCCAACACTGAAGCTTTCTTT
CASSYSQANTEAFF
>11|TRBJ1-2|TRBV30|-|-
TGTGCCTGGAGTGTACTCACTCACTACACCTTC
CAWSVLTHYTF
>13|TRBJ2-7|TRBV27|-|TRBD1
TGTGCCAGCAGTTTGGGACAGTTCTACGAGCAGTACTTC
CASSLGQFYEQYF
>16|TRBJ2-7|TRBV21-1|-|-
TGTGCCAGCAGCAAACGTCCGTGGACAGGGGTCGGCGAGCAGTACTTC
CASSKRPWTGVGEQYF
>15|TRBJ2-5|TRBV29-1|-|TRBD2
TGCAGCGTGGGAGGACTAGCGGGGGGGCGGGAGACCCAGTACTTC
CSVGGLAGGRETQYF
>15|TRBJ1-4|TRBV28|-|-
TGTGCCTGCAGCAGCGCGACTACAACTAATGAAAAACTGTTTTTT
CACSSATTTNEKLFF
>13|TRBJ2-2|TRBV18|-|-
TGTGCCAGCTCACCACCCGGCACCGGGGAGCTGTTTTTT
CASSPPGTGELFF
>14|TRBJ1-2|TRBV6-6|-|-
TGTGCCAGCAGTTACGAGGCTCCCTCCTATGGCTACACCTTC
CASSYEAPSYGYTF
>15|TRBJ2-7|TRBV13|-|TRBD1
TGTGCCAGCAGCTTAGGGACAGGGGGACCCTACGAGCAGTACTTC
CASSLGTGGPYEQYF
>17|TRBJ1-4|TRBV9|once|-
TGTGCCAGCAGCCCACTCCCCGGGGGGGCAATTGGAGAAAAACTGTTTTTT
CASSPLPGGAIGEKLFF